The 18 T cell receptor beta chains reported below all come from one sample, sequenced in a study of CD8+ T cells in alopecia areata. Treatment of the sample: oral pan-JAK inhibitor, 5-10 mg twice daily. Following extraction, RNA underwent reverse transcription to cDNA, which served as the sequencing template. Repertoires were generated with immunoSEQ multiplex PCR, while TCRdb's copy carries only in-frame clones and drops some. The sample lists more than 150,000 clones, roughly three fifths seen once, with 3.3% in the top ten. Sequenced material: CD4+ T cells sorted from blood, taken at week 4, from a patient treated with tofacitinib. The source of these receptors is a human donor with alopecia areata.

The genes are TRBV5-6 and TRBJ2-5; tentatively, D is TRBD1 or TRBD2 (5 bases each). CDR3 length: 13 residues. The ends were cut back, 4 bases at V and 4 bases at J, with 11 bases in the middle. Germline CDR1 SGHDT, CDR2 YYEEEE. The CDR3 sequence: CASSGGVVETQYF. The CDR3 DNA follows: TGTGCCAGCAGCGGGGGAGTCGTAGAGACCCAGTACTTC. Together with reference TRBV5-6 and TRBJ2-5, the CDR3 gives the full variable domain: DAGVTQSPTHLIKTRGQQVTLRCSPKSGHDTVSWYQQALGQGPQFIFQYYEEEERQRGNFPDRFSGHQFPNYSSELNVNALLLGDSALYLCASSGGVVETQYFGPGTRLLVL.

The chain couples TRBV2 to TRBJ1-5; TRBD1 might be the D (5 bases). V gave up 6 bases and J gave up 5 bases, with 14 bases separating them. This CDR3 spans 14 amino acids. CDR1 SNHLY and CDR2 FYNNEI come from the germline V gene. DNA of the CDR3: TGTGCCAGCAGCGAGAGACAGTATGATCAGCCCCAGCATTTT. Its protein product is CASSERQYDQPQHF.

CDR3 coding DNA: TGTGCCAGCATGCTAGCGGGGGAATACAATGAGCAGTTCTTC. It is translated as CASMLAGEYNEQFF. The chain couples TRBV11-1 to TRBJ2-1, with 10 bases that match TRBD2. From germline, CDR1 is SGHAT and CDR2 FQDESV (reference sequence). The CDR3 is 14 amino acids. After removal of 7 bases from V and 4 bases from J, the junction contained 4 bases not matched to a gene.

The rearrangement joins TRBV29-1 to TRBJ1-5, with D unclear. Between the trimmed V and J ends, which lost 4 bases and 5 bases, there was a span of 9 bases. The germline gives CDR1 SQVTM, CDR2 ANQGSEA. CDR3 size: 12 residues. CDR3 sequence: CSVGGEDQPQHF. As DNA, the CDR3 is TGCAGCGTTGGTGGGGAAGATCAGCCCCAGCATTTT.

This rearrangement joins TRBV7-2 to TRBJ2-7; 7 bases fit TRBD1. CDR1 and CDR2 from the germline V gene are SGHTA and FQGNSA. The CDR3 length is 18 residues. V lost 1 base to trimming and J lost 2 bases; unmatched junction nucleotides: 14. The CDR3: CASSLDGWGRGIAYEQYF. The CDR3 DNA is TGTGCCAGCAGCTTAGATGGGTGGGGCAGGGGGATCGCCTACGAGCAGTACTTC. Combining the CDR3 with reference TRBV7-2 and TRBJ2-7 gives the whole variable domain GAGVSQSPSNKVTEKGKDVELRCDPISGHTALYWYRQSLGQGLEFLIYFQGNSAPDKSGLPSDRFSAERTGGSVSTLTIQRTQQEDSAVYLCASSLDGWGRGIAYEQYFGPGTRLTVT.

On this clone: Additional DNA sequences in this sample encode the identical CDR3. The rearrangement joins TRBV7-2 to TRBJ2-3, with D unresolved. V lost 2 bases and J lost 3, with 9 bases in between. Germline V gene lookup returns CDR1 SGHTA and CDR2 FQGNSA. The CDR3 has 14 residues. The CDR3 is CASSLRGITDTQYF. DNA of the CDR3: TGTGCCAGCAGCTTACGAGGTATTACAGATACGCAGTATTTT.

This chain connects TRBV10-3 to TRBJ2-3; no firm D call. Trimming left V 7 bases short and J 2 bases short, with 10 bases between. This CDR3 contains 13 residues. Per germline, CDR1 ENHRY and CDR2 SYGVKD. The CDR3 DNA sequence: TGTGCCATCAATCCAGAGAACACAGATACGCAGTATTTT. Protein product: CAINPENTDTQYF.

This clone was detected only once. CDR3 region: CAWRVAGGNTIYF. CDR3 sequence (DNA): TGTGCCTGGAGGGTAGCAGGAGGAAACACCATATATTTT. The chain uses TRBV30 and TRBJ1-3, with unresolved D. Deletions cut 3 bases from V and 4 bases from J, with 10 bases between. The CDR3 extends over 13 amino acids. The germline V gene encodes CDR1 GTSNPN and CDR2 SVGIG (reference sequence).

This clone appeared a few times. The chain couples TRBV25-1 to TRBJ2-5; the D is unclear. Trimming pared 3 bases from V and 1 base from J, leaving 6 bases between. CDR1 is MGHDK and CDR2 is SYGVNS in the germline V gene. CDR3 length equals 13 residues. The CDR3 spells CASSELRQETQYF. In nucleotides, the CDR3 is TGTGCCAGCAGTGAGTTGCGCCAAGAGACCCAGTACTTC.

V and J are TRBV29-1 and TRBJ2-7, with 7 bases matching TRBD2. Germline assignment: CDR1 SQVTM and CDR2 ANQGSEA. The CDR3 runs 12 residues. V shed 0 bases and J 4 bases; nucleotides not matched to a gene: 0. DNA of the CDR3: TGCAGCGTTGAAGAGGGGGGGTACGAGCAGTACTTC. Protein: CSVEEGGYEQYF.

This chain links TRBV5-1 with TRBJ1-2; the match to TRBD1 covers 7 bases. Germline assignment: CDR1 SGHRS and CDR2 YFSETQ. The CDR3 is made up of 16 amino acids. V was clipped by 0 bases and J by 6 bases; unmatched bases: 11. CDR3 protein: CASSLDPDRATDGYTF. CDR3 sequence (DNA): TGCGCCAGCAGCTTGGACCCCGACAGGGCTACGGATGGCTACACCTTC.

The sample holds a few counts of this clone. The chain carries TRBV2 and TRBJ2-7; 10 positions agree with TRBD2. The CDR3 covers 15 residues. V trimming: 2 bases; J trimming: 4 bases; junction bases outside the gene matches: 5. Germline CDR1 is SNHLY and CDR2 is FYNNEI. CDR3 protein: CASSETLAGIYEQYF. CDR3 DNA: TGTGCCAGCAGTGAAACACTAGCGGGGATATACGAGCAGTACTTC. Filled out from reference TRBV2 and TRBJ2-7, the complete variable domain reads EPEVTQTPSHQVTQMGQEVILRCVPISNHLYFYWYRQILGQKVEFLVSFYNNEISEKSEIFDDQFSVERPDGSNFTLKIRSTKLEDSAMYFCASSETLAGIYEQYFGPGTRLTVT.

V is TRBV28 and J is TRBJ1-4; 7 bases are a match to TRBD1. CDR3 size: 16 residues. With V trimmed by 3 bases and J by 6 bases, 10 bases remained unmatched. Germline CDR1 reads MDHEN; CDR2 reads SYDVKM. The CDR3 DNA follows: TGTGCCAGCAGTTTGCCTAGGACAGGAACCGATGAAAAACTGTTTTTT. Amino acid sequence: CASSLPRTGTDEKLFF.

The chain joins TRBV29-1 to TRBJ2-1, with a weak D call TRBD1 (6 bases). CDR3 length: 14 amino acids. Germline CDR1 is SQVTM and CDR2 is ANQGSEA. V was trimmed by 1 base and J by 6 bases, leaving 13 bases between them. In nucleotides, the CDR3 is TGCAGCGTTGAAGGGGGGCCAGCCTGCAATGAGCAGTTCTTC. Encoded protein: CSVEGGPACNEQFF.

The CDR3 reads CASSQEGPFRAQFF. DNA for the CDR3: TGCGCCAGCAGCCAAGAGGGACCTTTCCGGGCGCAGTTCTTC. V and J are TRBV4-1 and TRBJ2-1; D possibly uses TRBD1 or TRBD2 (5 bases each). V shed 0 bases and J shed 12 bases, with 15 bases lying between them. The germline CDR1 and CDR2 sequences are MGHRA and YSYEKL. The CDR3 covers 14 residues.

The chain links TRBV25-1 to TRBJ2-7; 14 bases match TRBD2. This CDR3 region has 16 residues. The trim removed 3 bases at V and 5 bases at J, leaving 6 bases unmatched. Looked up from germline, CDR1 is MGHDK and CDR2 is SYGVNS. The CDR3 loop reads CASSDRTSGGKNEQYF. Here the CDR3 DNA reads TGTGCCAGCAGTGATCGGACTAGCGGGGGGAAAAACGAGCAGTACTTC.

The chain employs TRBV29-1 and TRBJ1-5, with a tentative D call TRBD1 (5 bases). V lost 2 bases and J 1 base, leaving 12 bases between the germline ends. The CDR3 sequence is 15 residues long. Germline-derived CDR1 and CDR2 are SQVTM and ANQGSEA. The CDR3 spells CSVELAGLSNQPQHF. The DNA of the CDR3 is TGCAGCGTTGAACTGGCAGGGCTAAGCAATCAGCCCCAGCATTTT.

This clone has more than one count but fewer than ten. The chain joins TRBV7-2 to TRBJ2-3; perhaps TRBD2 as D (6 bases). Trimming shortened V by 3 bases and J by 6 bases, and 13 bases separated the two germline ends. The germline V gene encodes CDR1 SGHTA and CDR2 FQGNSA. The CDR3 is made up of 14 amino acids. CDR3 loop: CASSLGGERDTQYF. The CDR3 region has the DNA TGTGCCAGCAGCTTGGGCGGGGAGCGGGATACGCAGTATTTT.